This entry features one T cell receptor (beta chain) sequence. The antigen remains unidentified. The CDR3 extends over 14 amino acids. Germline values: CDR1 SGHVS, CDR2 FNYEAQ. This sample was taken from a study of blood T cells in healthy people across ages. Overall study findings and caveats: Unknown donor CMV status possibly confounded expanded clonotype changes. Roughly linear age-related decline in beta diversity appeared, significant by age around 42.

PCR was performed a second time for roughly 7 to 12 cycles using a sample-barcoded 5' primer and a J-beta primer mix. MiXCR, run by TCRdb on the 5' RACE reads, gives a single entry per CDR3 protein. The data show about 760,000 distinct CDR3 sequences, 20% to 25% seen once. In addition, the sample was reused for a study of T cells of mothers and their children. That report notes: Three healthy Caucasian mothers and their six children were the donors. Related mother-child pairs showed slightly higher but non-significant overlap than unrelated pairs.

The sample consisted of blood. The gene calls are TRBV7-6 and TRBJ2-5; D gene unclear. Near its end, the DNA agrees better with TRBJ2-1, so the J call may be wrong. This clonotype was obtained from a boy between 10 and 17 years old in good health. This CDR3 is CASSPLLVSHEQFF. CDR3 sequence (DNA): TGTGCCAGCAGCCCCCTCCTAGTTAGCCACGAGCAGTTCTTC.